A single sample is the source of the 7 T cell receptor beta chains below, sequenced in a study of T cells in pancreatic ductal adenocarcinoma. No neoadjuvant therapy was given to the selected pancreatic ductal adenocarcinoma patients before their surgery. Sequencing used immunoSEQ multiplex PCR; TCRdb keeps in-frame clones, though not all of them. The sample lists about 100,000 clones, 90% to 95% occurring once. Sequenced material: PBMCs. These receptors originate from a human donor with pancreatic ductal adenocarcinoma.

The chain's CDR3 is CASSSLHTGELFF. DNA of the CDR3: TGTGCCAGCAGTTCCCTTCACACCGGGGAGCTGTTTTTT. The chain joins TRBV28 to TRBJ2-2; D gene ambiguous. Between the trimmed V and J ends, which lost 4 bases and 3 bases, there was a span of 6 bases. Germline V CDR1 and CDR2: MDHEN, SYDVKM. CDR3 size: 13 residues.

This clone has a single count. This chain uses TRBV6-5 with TRBJ2-7, with D uncertain. Trimming shortened V by 0 bases and J by 4 bases, and 10 bases separated the two germline ends. The CDR3 runs to 14 residues. Germline lookup yields CDR1 MNHEY and CDR2 SVGAGI. The CDR3, as DNA: TGTGCCAGCAGTTACTCGATTCAGGCATACGAGCAGTACTTC. Translating it yields CASSYSIQAYEQYF.

The rearrangement links TRBV6-1 to TRBJ1-1, with D unclear. Trimming took 7 bases from V and 2 from J, leaving 8 bases between them. The CDR3 is made up of 12 amino acids. The germline V gene has CDR1 MNHNS and CDR2 SASEGT. CDR3 DNA sequence: TGTGCCAGCAAGTCAGGCAACACTGAAGCTTTCTTT. This translates into CASKSGNTEAFF.

This chain joins TRBV28 and TRBJ2-7; possible D gene TRBD1, 6 bases. The CDR3 contains 14 residues. Trimming pared 3 bases from V and 4 bases from J, leaving 13 bases between. Germline CDR1 reads MDHEN; CDR2 reads SYDVKM. The CDR3 spells CASSLSQGMYEQYF. As DNA, the CDR3 is TGTGCCAGCAGTTTGTCACAGGGAATGTACGAGCAGTACTTC.

This chain links TRBV6-1 with TRBJ2-7; the match to TRBD1 covers 7 bases. CDR3 length: 13 residues. Unmatched junction bases numbered 4, after V lost 7 bases and J lost 1 base. Germline lookup yields CDR1 MNHNS and CDR2 SASEGT. The CDR3 here is CASTRDRSYEQYF. The CDR3 DNA reads as TGTGCCAGCACTAGGGACAGATCCTACGAGCAGTACTTC.

This clone is a singleton in its sample. The chain joins TRBV7-2 to TRBJ2-1; the D is unclear. The germline gives CDR1 SGHTA, CDR2 FQGNSA. Trimming shortened V by 1 base and J by 9 bases, and 10 bases separated the two germline ends. This CDR3 is 13 amino acids long. This CDR3 is CASSLDGLREQFF. The CDR3 DNA is TGTGCCAGCAGCTTAGACGGGTTACGTGAGCAGTTCTTC. Full variable domain (rest looked up from reference TRBV7-2 and TRBJ2-1): GAGVSQSPSNKVTEKGKDVELRCDPISGHTALYWYRQSLGQGLEFLIYFQGNSAPDKSGLPSDRFSAERTGGSVSTLTIQRTQQEDSAVYLCASSLDGLREQFFGPGTRLTVL.

The V gene is TRBV7-9, the J gene TRBJ2-1; 9 bases align to TRBD2. Trimming at V came to 8 bases and at J to 4 bases, leaving 9 bases not matched to a gene. The germline V gene has CDR1 SEHNR and CDR2 FQNEAQ (reference sequence). This CDR3 comprises 15 residues. The CDR3 here is CASPLAGGSYNEQFF. CDR3 bases: TGTGCCAGCCCGCTCGCGGGAGGGTCTTACAATGAGCAGTTCTTC.